These T cell receptor beta chains were read from a single sample in a study of T cells in Graves' hyperthyroidism and ophthalmopathy. TCRdb used MiXCR to reprocess the multiplex PCR reads, holding one entry per CDR3 protein. This sample has roughly 740,000 distinct CDR3 sequences; 16% occur once, and the top ten carry around 8%. Sequencing was done on a sample of blood. The receptors were gathered from a man between 18 and 35 years old with Graves' hyperthyroidism. Both conserved end residues are part of each CDR3. Each record gives: J gene, clone size, V gene, D gene, CDR3 protein, CDR3 DNA. D genes are given only for firm matches. Where a row states a size, it is once, few, many or the class of an expanded clone; other rows omit it.

>TRBJ1-2|many|TRBV20-1|-
CSARDPQTHGYTF
TGCAGTGCTAGAGATCCCCAGACACACGGCTACACCTTC
>TRBJ2-7|-|TRBV5-1|TRBD2
CASKDGEGPSEQYF
TGCGCCAGCAAGGATGGGGAGGGCCCTTCCGAGCAGTACTTC
>TRBJ1-4|-|TRBV20-1|-
CSASNPTSGDPRKLFF
TGCAGTGCTAGCAACCCTACTTCAGGAGACCCGAGGAAACTGTTTTTT
>TRBJ2-7|-|TRBV2|TRBD2
CASFIAGGEQYF
TGTGCCAGCTTCATAGCGGGAGGCGAGCAGTACTTC
>TRBJ2-1|few|TRBV11-2|-
CASSQGQFYNEQFF
TGTGCCAGCAGCCAGGGGCAGTTCTACAATGAGCAGTTCTTC
>TRBJ1-5|few|TRBV19|-
CASSRGSRGLNQPQHF
TGTGCCAGTAGTAGAGGGTCCCGGGGACTCAATCAGCCCCAGCATTTT
>TRBJ2-7|many|TRBV5-1|-
CASSTNSYEQYF
TGCGCCAGCAGCACCAACTCCTACGAGCAGTACTTC
>TRBJ2-1|many|TRBV5-1|TRBD2
CASSLELAEYNEQFF
TGCGCCAGCAGCTTGGAACTAGCGGAGTACAATGAGCAGTTCTTC
>TRBJ2-5|many|TRBV6-1|-
CASSLGGEKETQYF
TGTGCCAGCAGTCTCGGCGGAGAAAAAGAGACCCAGTACTTC
>TRBJ2-7|many|TRBV20-1|-
CSARDPRTSYEQYF
TGCAGTGCTAGAGATCCAAGGACCTCCTACGAGCAGTACTTC
>TRBJ2-7|few|TRBV11-3|-
CASSLDRSHEQYF
TGTGCCAGCAGCTTAGATCGATCCCACGAGCAGTACTTC
>TRBJ2-3|few|TRBV19|-
CASKDLEGADTQYF
TGTGCCAGTAAAGACCTAGAGGGTGCAGATACGCAGTATTTT
>TRBJ2-4|many|TRBV7-9|TRBD1
CASSPRQGQDIQYF
TGTGCCAGCAGCCCTAGACAGGGGCAGGACATTCAGTACTTC
>TRBJ2-5|many|TRBV7-2|TRBD2
CASSSTGGVETQYF
TGTGCCAGCAGCTCCACGGGGGGAGTAGAGACCCAGTACTTC
>TRBJ2-1|-|TRBV6-2/TRBV6-3|-
CASSYRETGFRNEQFF
TGTGCCAGCAGTTATCGCGAAACAGGGTTCAGAAATGAGCAGTTCTTC
>TRBJ2-1|-|TRBV9|TRBD2
CASSVVGRADEQFF
TGTGCCAGCAGCGTGGTCGGGAGGGCCGATGAGCAGTTCTTC
>TRBJ2-2|many|TRBV6-1|-
CASSLQGPGELFF
TGTGCCAGCAGTCTTCAGGGGCCCGGGGAGCTGTTTTTT
>TRBJ2-7|many|TRBV28|TRBD2
CASSFLAGPVGEQYF
TGTGCCAGCAGTTTCTTAGCGGGACCCGTCGGCGAGCAGTACTTC
>TRBJ1-6|many|TRBV20-1|TRBD1
CSARGNRGLYNSPLHF
TGCAGTGCTAGAGGGAACAGGGGACTCTATAATTCACCCCTCCACTTT
>TRBJ2-6|-|TRBV7-3|-
CASSLQGPGANVLTF
TGTGCCAGCAGCTTACAGGGACCTGGGGCCAACGTCCTGACTTTC
>TRBJ1-2|-|TRBV7-2|-
CASKGRDYGYTF
TGTGCCAGCAAGGGTCGGGACTATGGCTACACCTTC
>TRBJ1-5|many|TRBV12-3/TRBV12-4|-
CASRAGDQPQHF
TGTGCCAGCCGCGCCGGGGATCAGCCCCAGCATTTT
>TRBJ2-7|-|TRBV24-1|-
CATSDPHSPYEQYF
TGTGCCACCAGTGACCCTCACTCGCCCTACGAGCAGTACTTC
>TRBJ1-3|few|TRBV7-2|-
CASSVGPPSGNTIYF
TGTGCCAGCAGCGTCGGGCCCCCCTCTGGAAACACCATATATTTT
>TRBJ1-1|-|TRBV29-1|-
CSVEGWRTNTEAFF
TGCAGCGTTGAAGGGTGGCGGACTAACACTGAAGCTTTCTTT
>TRBJ2-7|-|TRBV28|TRBD2
CASSYIAGATYEQYF
TGTGCCAGCAGTTACATAGCGGGAGCAACCTACGAGCAGTACTTC
>TRBJ2-5|-|TRBV4-1|TRBD2
CASSQEVGLATRTQYF
TGCGCCAGCAGCCAAGAGGTGGGACTAGCGACTAGGACCCAGTACTTC
>TRBJ2-1|-|TRBV6-4|TRBD1
CASSDSFRQGAYNEQFF
TGTGCCAGCAGTGATAGTTTTCGACAGGGCGCCTACAATGAGCAGTTCTTC
>TRBJ2-3|many|TRBV12-3/TRBV12-4|-
CASSLSSGTDTQYF
TGTGCCAGCAGTTTAAGCAGCGGCACAGATACGCAGTATTTT
>TRBJ1-1|many|TRBV27|-
CASSPRTSSNTEAFF
TGTGCCAGCAGTCCCCGGACAAGCTCGAACACTGAAGCTTTCTTT
>TRBJ2-4|few|TRBV27|-
CASSLWPPRVGKNIQYF
TGTGCCAGCAGTTTATGGCCCCCCCGGGTCGGGAAAAACATTCAGTACTTC
>TRBJ2-2|few|TRBV6-6|-
CASSYQAGAGELFF
TGTGCCAGCAGTTACCAAGCTGGGGCCGGGGAGCTGTTTTTT
>TRBJ2-3|few|TRBV19|TRBD2
CASSKLAGGGDTQYF
TGTGCCAGTAGTAAACTAGCGGGAGGGGGAGATACGCAGTATTTT
>TRBJ1-1|many|TRBV11-2|-
CASSDRGGFRNTEAFF
TGTGCCAGCAGCGATAGGGGCGGGTTTCGGAACACTGAAGCTTTCTTT
>TRBJ2-1|-|TRBV29-1|-
CSVNQREWYNEQFF
TGCAGCGTTAACCAGAGGGAGTGGTACAATGAGCAGTTCTTC
>TRBJ2-1|-|TRBV18|-
CASSPRSEPSYNEQFF
TGTGCCAGCTCACCACGGTCGGAACCCTCCTACAATGAGCAGTTCTTC
>TRBJ1-2|few|TRBV19|TRBD1
CASSQTGTGTYGYTF
TGTGCCAGTAGCCAGACCGGGACAGGGACCTATGGCTACACCTTC
>TRBJ1-4|many|TRBV30|-
CAWSGGEAEKLFF
TGTGCCTGGAGTGGGGGTGAGGCTGAAAAACTGTTTTTT
>TRBJ1-2|few|TRBV29-1|-
CSVEGRDGDYGYTF
TGCAGCGTTGAAGGAAGGGATGGGGACTATGGCTACACCTTC
>TRBJ2-3|-|TRBV20-1|TRBD2
CSASKRLASTDTQYF
TGCAGTGCTTCAAAGAGACTAGCGAGCACAGATACGCAGTATTTT
>TRBJ2-5|-|TRBV6-1|TRBD2
CASRQLAGGLETQYF
TGTGCCAGCAGACAACTAGCGGGAGGGCTGGAGACCCAGTACTTC
>TRBJ2-5|-|TRBV19|TRBD1
CASSMNRGETQYF
TGTGCCAGTAGTATGAACAGGGGAGAGACCCAGTACTTC
>TRBJ2-7|-|TRBV20-1|TRBD2
CSACGLAGAGSDEQYF
TGCAGTGCTTGCGGACTAGCGGGGGCGGGTAGCGACGAGCAGTACTTC
>TRBJ1-1|many|TRBV7-2|-
CASSGGGSIAEAFF
TGTGCCAGCAGCGGCGGGGGGAGCATTGCTGAAGCTTTCTTT
>TRBJ1-2|many|TRBV12-3/TRBV12-4|-
CASSPGRAVYGYTF
TGTGCCAGCAGCCCGGGGCGGGCAGTCTATGGCTACACCTTC
>TRBJ2-1|-|TRBV18|-
CASSPPGRTGGTEQFF
TGTGCCAGCTCACCACCGGGCAGGACCGGCGGTACTGAGCAGTTCTTC
>TRBJ2-7|-|TRBV12-3/TRBV12-4|TRBD2
CASSLLAPTYEQYF
TGTGCCAGCAGTCTACTAGCGCCTACCTACGAGCAGTACTTC
>TRBJ1-1|many|TRBV28|-
CASSFIHTEAFF
TGTGCCAGCAGTTTCATCCACACTGAAGCTTTCTTT
>TRBJ2-5|many|TRBV7-6|-
CASSLARFALQETQYF
TGTGCCAGCAGCTTAGCCCGGTTTGCGTTGCAAGAGACCCAGTACTTC
>TRBJ1-6|once|TRBV6-1|TRBD1
CASSGGQGVSYNSPLHF
TGTGCCAGCAGTGGGGGACAGGGGGTGAGCTATAATTCACCCCTCCACTTT
>TRBJ2-7|many|TRBV28|TRBD2
CASSFTPSGAYEQYF
TGTGCCAGCAGTTTCACCCCTAGCGGGGCCTACGAGCAGTACTTC